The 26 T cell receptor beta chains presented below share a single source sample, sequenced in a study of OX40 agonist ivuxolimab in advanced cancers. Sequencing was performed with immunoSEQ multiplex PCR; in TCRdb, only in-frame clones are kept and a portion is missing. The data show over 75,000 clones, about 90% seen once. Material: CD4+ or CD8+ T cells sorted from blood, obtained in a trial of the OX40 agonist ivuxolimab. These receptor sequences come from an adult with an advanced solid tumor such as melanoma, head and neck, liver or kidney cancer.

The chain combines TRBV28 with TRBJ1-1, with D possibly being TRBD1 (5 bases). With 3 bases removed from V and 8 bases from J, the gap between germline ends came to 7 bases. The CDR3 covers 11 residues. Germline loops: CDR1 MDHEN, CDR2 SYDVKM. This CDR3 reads CASSFYREAFF. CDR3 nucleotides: TGTGCCAGCAGTTTTTACAGGGAAGCTTTCTTT.

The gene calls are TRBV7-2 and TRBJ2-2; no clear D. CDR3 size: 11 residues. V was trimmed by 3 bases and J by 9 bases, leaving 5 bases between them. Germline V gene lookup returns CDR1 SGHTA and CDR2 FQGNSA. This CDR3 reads CASSFSRELFF. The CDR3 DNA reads TGTGCCAGCAGCTTTAGCCGGGAGCTGTTTTTT.

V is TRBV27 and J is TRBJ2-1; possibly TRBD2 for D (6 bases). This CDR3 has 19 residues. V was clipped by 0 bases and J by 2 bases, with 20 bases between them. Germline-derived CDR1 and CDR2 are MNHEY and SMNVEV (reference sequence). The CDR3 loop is CASSLSVGGLVGAYNEQFF. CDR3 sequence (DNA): TGTGCCAGCAGTTTATCGGTTGGGGGGTTAGTTGGAGCCTACAATGAGCAGTTCTTC.

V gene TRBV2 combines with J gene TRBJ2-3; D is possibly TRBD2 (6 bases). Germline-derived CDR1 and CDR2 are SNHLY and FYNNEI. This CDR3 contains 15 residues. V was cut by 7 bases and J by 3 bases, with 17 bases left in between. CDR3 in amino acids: CASTTRLPTTDTQYF. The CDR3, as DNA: TGTGCCAGCACGACTAGACTCCCCACGACAGATACGCAGTATTTT.

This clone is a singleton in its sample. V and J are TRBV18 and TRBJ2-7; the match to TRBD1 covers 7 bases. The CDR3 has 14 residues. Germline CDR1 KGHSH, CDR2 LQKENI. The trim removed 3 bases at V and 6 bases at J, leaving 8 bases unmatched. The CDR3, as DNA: TGTGCCAGCTCACCCGCAGGGGGAGTAGGCGAGCAGTACTTC. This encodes CASSPAGGVGEQYF.

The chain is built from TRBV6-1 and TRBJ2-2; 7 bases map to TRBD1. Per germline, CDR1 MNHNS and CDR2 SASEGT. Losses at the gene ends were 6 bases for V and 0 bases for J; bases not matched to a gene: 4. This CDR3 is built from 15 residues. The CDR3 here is CASRMTGSNTGELFF. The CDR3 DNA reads TGTGCCAGCAGAATGACAGGGTCGAACACCGGGGAGCTGTTTTTT.

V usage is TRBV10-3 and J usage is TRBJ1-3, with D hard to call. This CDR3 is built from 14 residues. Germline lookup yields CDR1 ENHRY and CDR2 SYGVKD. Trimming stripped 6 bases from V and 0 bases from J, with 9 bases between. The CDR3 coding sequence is TGTGCCATCAGGCGGGGAACCTCTGGAAACACCATATATTTT. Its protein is CAIRRGTSGNTIYF.

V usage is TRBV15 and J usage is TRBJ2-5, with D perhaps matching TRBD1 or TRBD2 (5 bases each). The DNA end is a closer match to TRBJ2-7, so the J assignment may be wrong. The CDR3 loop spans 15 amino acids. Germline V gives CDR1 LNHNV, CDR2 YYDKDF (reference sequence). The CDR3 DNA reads TGTGCCACCAGCAGTCTCCGGGACGGCTCCTACGAGCAGTACTTC. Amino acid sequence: CATSSLRDGSYEQYF.

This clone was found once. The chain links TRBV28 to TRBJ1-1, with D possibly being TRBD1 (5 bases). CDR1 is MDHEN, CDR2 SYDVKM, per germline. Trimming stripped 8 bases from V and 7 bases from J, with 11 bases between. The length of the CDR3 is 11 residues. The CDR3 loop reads CASDQGFEAFF. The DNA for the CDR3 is TGTGCCAGCGACCAGGGATTTGAAGCTTTCTTT.

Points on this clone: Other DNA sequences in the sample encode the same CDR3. CDR3 sequence: CASSQDGGQPQHF. CDR3 in DNA: TGCGCCAGCAGCCAAGACGGTGGTCAGCCCCAGCATTTT. The chain joins TRBV4-1 to TRBJ1-5; no firm D call. CDR1 and CDR2 from the germline V gene are MGHRA and YSYEKL. This CDR3 region has 13 residues. V gave up 0 bases and J gave up 6 bases, with 6 bases separating them.

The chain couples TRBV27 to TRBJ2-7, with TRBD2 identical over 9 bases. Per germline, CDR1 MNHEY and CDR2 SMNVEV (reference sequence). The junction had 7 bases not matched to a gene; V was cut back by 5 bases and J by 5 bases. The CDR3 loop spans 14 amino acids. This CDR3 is CASSKSGRTDEQYF. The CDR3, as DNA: TGTGCCAGCAGTAAGAGCGGGAGGACAGACGAGCAGTACTTC.

CDR3 protein: CASILAGGKHTDTQYF. Here the CDR3 DNA reads TGTGCCAGCATATTAGCGGGCGGAAAACACACAGATACGCAGTATTTT. J is TRBJ2-3 and V is TRBV6-6; 7 bases match TRBD2. This CDR3 region has 16 residues. Germline CDR1 reads MNHNY; CDR2 reads SVGAGI (reference sequence). After removal of 7 bases from V and 2 bases from J, the junction contained 12 bases not matched to a gene.

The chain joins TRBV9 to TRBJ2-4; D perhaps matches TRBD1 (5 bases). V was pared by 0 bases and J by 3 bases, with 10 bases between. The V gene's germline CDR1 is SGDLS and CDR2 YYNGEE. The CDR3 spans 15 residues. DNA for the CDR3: TGTGCCAGCAGCGTAGCTGGCCAGGGCAAAAACATTCAGTACTTC. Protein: CASSVAGQGKNIQYF.

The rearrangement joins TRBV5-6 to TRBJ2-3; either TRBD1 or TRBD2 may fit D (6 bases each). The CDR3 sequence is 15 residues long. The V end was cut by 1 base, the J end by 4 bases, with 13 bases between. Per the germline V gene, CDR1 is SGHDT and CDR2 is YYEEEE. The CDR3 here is CASSLWGAPPDTQYF. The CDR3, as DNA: TGTGCCAGCAGCTTGTGGGGGGCTCCGCCAGATACGCAGTATTTT.

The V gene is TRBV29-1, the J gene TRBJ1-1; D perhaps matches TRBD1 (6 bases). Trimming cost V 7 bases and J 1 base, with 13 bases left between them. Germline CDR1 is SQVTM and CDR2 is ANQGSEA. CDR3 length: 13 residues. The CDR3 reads CSAVGHKNTEAFF. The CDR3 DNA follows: TGCAGCGCTGTGGGACACAAGAACACTGAAGCTTTCTTT.

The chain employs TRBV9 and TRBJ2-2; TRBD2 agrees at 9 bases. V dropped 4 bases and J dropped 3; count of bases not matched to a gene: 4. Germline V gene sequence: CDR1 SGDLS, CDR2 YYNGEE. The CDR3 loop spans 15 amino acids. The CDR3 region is CASSISGSDTGELFF. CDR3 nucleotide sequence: TGTGCCAGCAGCATTAGCGGGAGTGACACCGGGGAGCTGTTTTTT.

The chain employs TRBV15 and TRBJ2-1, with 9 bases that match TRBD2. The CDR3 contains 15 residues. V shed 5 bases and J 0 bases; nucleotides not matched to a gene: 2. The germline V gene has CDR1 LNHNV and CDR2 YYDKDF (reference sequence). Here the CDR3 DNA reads TGTGCCACCAGCGGAGCGGGAGGCTCCTACAATGAGCAGTTCTTC. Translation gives CATSGAGGSYNEQFF. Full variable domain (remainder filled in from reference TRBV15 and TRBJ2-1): DAMVIQNPRYQVTQFGKPVTLSCSQTLNHNVMYWYQQKSSQAPKLLFHYYDKDFNNEADTPDNFQSRRPNTSFCFLDIRSPGLGDTAMYLCATSGAGGSYNEQFFGPGTRLTVL.

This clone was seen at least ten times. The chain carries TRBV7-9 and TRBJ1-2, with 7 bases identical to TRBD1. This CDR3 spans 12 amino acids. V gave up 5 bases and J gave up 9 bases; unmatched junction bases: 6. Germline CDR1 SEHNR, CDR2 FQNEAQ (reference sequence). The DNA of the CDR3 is TGTGCCAGCAGCAGGGGGCTTAGGAGCTACACCTTC. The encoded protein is CASSRGLRSYTF.

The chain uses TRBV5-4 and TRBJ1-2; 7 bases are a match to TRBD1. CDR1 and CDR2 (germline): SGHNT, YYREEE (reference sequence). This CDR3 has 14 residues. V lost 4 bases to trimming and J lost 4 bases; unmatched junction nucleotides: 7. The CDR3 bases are TGTGCCAGCAGCCGGGACAGCAATTTCTATGGCTACACCTTC. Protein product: CASSRDSNFYGYTF.

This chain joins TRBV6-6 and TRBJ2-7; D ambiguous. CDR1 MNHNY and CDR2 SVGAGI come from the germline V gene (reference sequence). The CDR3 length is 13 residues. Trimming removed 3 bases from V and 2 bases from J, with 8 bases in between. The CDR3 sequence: CASSYLGTYEQYF. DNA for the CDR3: TGTGCCAGCAGTTATCTGGGAACCTACGAGCAGTACTTC.

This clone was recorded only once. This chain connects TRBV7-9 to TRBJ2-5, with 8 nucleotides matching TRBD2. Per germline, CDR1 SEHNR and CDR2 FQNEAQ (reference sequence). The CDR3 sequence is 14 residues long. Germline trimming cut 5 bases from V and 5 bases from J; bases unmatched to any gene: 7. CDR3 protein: CASSPGLAWETQYF. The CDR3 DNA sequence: TGTGCCAGCAGCCCAGGACTAGCATGGGAGACCCAGTACTTC. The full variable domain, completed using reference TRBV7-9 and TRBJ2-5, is DTGVSQNPRHKITKRGQNVTFRCDPISEHNRLYWYRQTLGQGPEFLTYFQNEAQLEKSRLLSDRFSAERPKGSFSTLEIQRTEQGDSAMYLCASSPGLAWETQYFGPGTRLLVL.

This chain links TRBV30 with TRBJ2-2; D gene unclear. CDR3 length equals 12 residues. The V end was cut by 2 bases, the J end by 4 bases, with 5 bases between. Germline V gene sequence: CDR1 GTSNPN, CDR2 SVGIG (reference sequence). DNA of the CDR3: TGTGCCTGGAGTCACGGCACCGGGGAGCTGTTTTTT. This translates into CAWSHGTGELFF.

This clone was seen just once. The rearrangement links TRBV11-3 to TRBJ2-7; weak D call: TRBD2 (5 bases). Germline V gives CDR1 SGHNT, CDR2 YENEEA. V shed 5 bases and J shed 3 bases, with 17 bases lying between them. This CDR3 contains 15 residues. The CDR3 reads CASSHGLERLYEQYF. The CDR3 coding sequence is TGTGCCAGCAGCCATGGACTGGAACGTCTCTACGAGCAGTACTTC.

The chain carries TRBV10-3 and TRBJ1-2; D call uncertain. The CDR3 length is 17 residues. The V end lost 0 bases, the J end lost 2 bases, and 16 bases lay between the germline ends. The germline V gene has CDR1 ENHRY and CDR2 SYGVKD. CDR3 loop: CAISESPTLGYNYGYTF. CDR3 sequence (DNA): TGTGCCATCAGTGAGTCGCCCACTTTGGGGTACAACTATGGCTACACCTTC.

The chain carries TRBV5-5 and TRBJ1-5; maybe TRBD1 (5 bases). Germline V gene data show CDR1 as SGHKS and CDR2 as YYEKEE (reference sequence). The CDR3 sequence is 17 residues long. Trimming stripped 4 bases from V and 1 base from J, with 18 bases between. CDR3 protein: CASSPRRAGGSNQPQHF. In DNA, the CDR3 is TGTGCCAGCAGCCCGAGGAGGGCGGGGGGAAGCAATCAGCCCCAGCATTTT.

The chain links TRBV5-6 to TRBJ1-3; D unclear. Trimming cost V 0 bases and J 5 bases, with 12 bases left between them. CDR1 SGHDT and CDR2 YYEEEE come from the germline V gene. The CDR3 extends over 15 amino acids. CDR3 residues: CASSLGRFDRNTIYF. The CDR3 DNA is TGTGCCAGCAGCTTGGGTCGGTTTGATAGAAACACCATATATTTT.